Listed below are T cell receptor beta chains from one sample, sequenced in a study of identifying expanded T cells in peripheral blood. Produced via immunoSEQ multiplex PCR; TCRdb's table is partial and in-frame only. This table has roughly 100,000 clones, 70% to 90% appearing once. Source material: blood. These receptors were obtained from a person aged 18 to 70 in good health. Both conserved end residues are part of each CDR3. Fields, in order: clone size, D gene, V gene, J gene, CDR3 protein, CDR3 DNA. The D gene is left open where the match is weak. The size field is filled for only some rows; it gives once, few, many or a size class.

>-|-|TRBV28|TRBJ2-7
CASRPHGSPAHEQYF
TGTGCCAGCAGACCTCACGGGTCCCCGGCCCACGAGCAGTACTTC
>-|-|TRBV9|TRBJ2-1
CASSVDRAGYNEQFF
TGTGCCAGCAGCGTAGATAGGGCGGGGTACAATGAGCAGTTCTTC
>-|-|TRBV29-1|TRBJ2-3
CSVAMGSSSTDTQYF
TGCAGCGTTGCGATGGGCAGCTCTAGCACAGATACGCAGTATTTT
>once|-|TRBV5-1|TRBJ1-2
CASSLEGAALYGYTF
TGCGCCAGCAGCTTGGAAGGGGCAGCTCTCTATGGCTACACCTTC
>-|-|TRBV4-1|TRBJ2-1
CASSQGAGPYNEQFF
TGCGCCAGCAGCCAAGGAGCGGGTCCCTACAATGAGCAGTTCTTC
>-|-|TRBV18|TRBJ1-3
CASSQSTGRSGNTIYF
TGTGCCAGCTCACAATCAACAGGTCGTTCTGGAAACACCATATATTTT
>-|-|TRBV6-5|TRBJ2-7
CASSYSRTDARQYF
TGTGCCAGCAGTTACTCCCGCACGGATGCACGGCAGTACTTC
>few|-|TRBV21-1|TRBJ1-4
CASPRGQSTNEKLFF
TGTGCCAGCCCCCGTGGACAGTCAACTAATGAAAAACTGTTTTTT
>-|-|TRBV25-1|TRBJ2-3
CASSDGRNTDTQYF
TGTGCCAGCAGTGACGGGCGGAACACAGATACGCAGTATTTT
>-|-|TRBV28|TRBJ2-1
CASSLFGVTAVDEQFF
TGTGCCAGCAGTTTATTTGGGGTAACGGCGGTCGATGAGCAGTTCTTC
>-|TRBD1|TRBV19|TRBJ2-5
CASSIGDRVETQYF
TGTGCCAGTAGTATAGGGGACAGGGTAGAGACCCAGTACTTC